This record covers a single T cell receptor (beta chain). The data originate from a study of cytomegalovirus exposure and HLA in healthy donors. Per the germline V gene, CDR1 is SGHVS and CDR2 is FNYEAQ. This CDR3 contains 18 residues. Trimming cost V 6 bases and J 1 base; bases outside gene matches: 10. Primers: 60 Vbeta forward and 13 Jbeta reverse. In the study's own analysis: Approximately 12 million of some 80 million unique TCR beta chains were shared, per a later count. Sequenced by immunoSEQ multiplex PCR; TCRdb stores in-frame clones only, minus some. Clone size and the V and J calls come from that table; the DNA yielded D and trimming. The sample comprises about 93,000 clones, over 70% of which are singletons, and under 2.5% rests with the top ten.

The sequence was obtained from a boy aged 5-17 years in good health and CMV-seronegative. This sequence joins TRBV7-6 and TRBJ1-5; 12 nucleotides agree with TRBD1. Specimen: PBMCs. The CDR3 coding sequence is TGTGCCAGCAGTATGGGACAGGGGGCAGAAGGGAGCAATCAGCCCCAGCATTTT. It translates to CASSMGQGAEGSNQPQHF.